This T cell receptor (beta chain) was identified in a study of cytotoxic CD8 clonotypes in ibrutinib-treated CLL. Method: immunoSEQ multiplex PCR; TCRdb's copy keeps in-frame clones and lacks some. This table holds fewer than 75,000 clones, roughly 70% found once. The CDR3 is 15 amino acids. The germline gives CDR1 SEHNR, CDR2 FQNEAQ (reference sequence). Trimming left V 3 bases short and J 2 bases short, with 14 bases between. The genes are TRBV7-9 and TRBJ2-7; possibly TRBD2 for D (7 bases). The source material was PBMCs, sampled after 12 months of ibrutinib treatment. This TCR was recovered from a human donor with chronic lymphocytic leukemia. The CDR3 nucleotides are TGTGCCAGCAGCTTTCGGGGGGCAGGGACCTACGAGCAGTACTTC. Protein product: CASSFRGAGTYEQYF.